The clone carrying this T cell receptor beta chain was seen a handful of times. No antigen is known for it. This entry is derived from a study of T-cell memory formation after mild COVID-19. On the study more broadly: Largely donor-specific TCR clusters were found. The study, taken as a whole, reports: Clones that contracted from day 15 to 85 had balanced CD4/CD8; later expanders were CD4+ biased. Some responding clones appeared in pre-infection memory, suggesting cross-reactive memory joined. The authors did not confirm SARS-CoV-2 specificity of second-wave clones peaking day 37.

CDR3 size: 13 residues. V lost 6 bases, J lost 9 bases, and 18 bases lay in between. In germline, CDR1 is DFQATT, CDR2 SNEGSKA (reference sequence). TCRdb re-called the 5' RACE reads through MiXCR, storing one row per CDR3 protein. The table records roughly 410,000 distinct CDR3 sequences, approximately 24% of them present only once. This receptor was identified in an adult woman who had mild COVID-19 (a few samples of this study predate the infection). Cell type and time point are not known. The source material was PBMCs or a T cell subset sorted from them (not recorded which). The chain joins TRBV20-1 to TRBJ1-5; D possibly corresponds to TRBD1 (5 bases). The CDR3 sequence: CSAPKGRGRPQHF. In nucleotides, the CDR3 is TGCAGTGCCCCCAAGGGACGGGGAAGGCCCCAGCATTTT.